Each of the 6 T cell receptor beta chains below was sequenced from the same sample in a study of cytomegalovirus exposure and HLA in healthy donors. Method: immunoSEQ multiplex PCR; TCRdb's copy keeps in-frame clones and lacks some. The sample has fewer than 120,000 clones, 70% to 90% seen once; the top ten hold around 1.4%. What was sequenced was PBMCs. These receptors all come from a woman aged 25 to 39 in good health and CMV-seropositive.

The chain links TRBV28 to TRBJ1-3; possible D gene TRBD1, 5 bases. The germline CDR1 and CDR2 sequences are MDHEN and SYDVKM. The V and J ends lost 7 bases and 2 bases respectively, with 15 bases between them. CDR3 length: 15 amino acids. CDR3 nucleotide sequence: TGTGCCAGCACGTCCAGGGCGGAAACTGGAAACACCATATATTTT. It codes for CASTSRAETGNTIYF.

The rearrangement joins TRBV27 to TRBJ2-3, with 10 nucleotides matching TRBD1. Losses at the gene ends were 5 bases for V and 4 bases for J; bases not matched to a gene: 12. This CDR3 contains 17 residues. Germline V CDR1 and CDR2: MNHEY, SMNVEV (reference sequence). CDR3 in amino acids: CASSPLTGGKSADTQYF. In nucleotides, the CDR3 is TGTGCCAGCAGTCCGTTGACAGGGGGCAAATCGGCAGATACGCAGTATTTT.

This sequence joins TRBV2 and TRBJ2-7; weak D call: TRBD2 (6 bases). Germline V gene lookup returns CDR1 SNHLY and CDR2 FYNNEI. Trimming took 10 bases from V and 3 from J, leaving 13 bases between them. The CDR3 length is 12 residues. Here the CDR3 reads CATSRLDYEQYF. CDR3 coding DNA: TGTGCCACCTCCCGACTAGACTACGAGCAGTACTTC.

The V and J genes are TRBV18 and TRBJ2-5; D is unclear. With 3 bases removed from V and 1 base from J, the gap between germline ends came to 9 bases. CDR3 size: 14 residues. Germline V gives CDR1 KGHSH, CDR2 LQKENI. CDR3 loop: CASSPLEFQETQYF. CDR3 nucleotides: TGTGCCAGCTCACCCCTGGAGTTCCAAGAGACCCAGTACTTC.

The gene calls are TRBV2 and TRBJ1-1; 7 bases align to TRBD1. The V segment lost 4 bases and the J segment 10 bases; nucleotides outside the gene matches: 12. This CDR3 comprises 14 residues. Germline V gene data show CDR1 as SNHLY and CDR2 as FYNNEI. The CDR3 here is CASSAQTGTARAFF. The CDR3 nucleotides read TGTGCCAGCAGTGCCCAAACCGGGACAGCTCGAGCTTTCTTT. The full variable domain, rest sourced from reference TRBV2 and TRBJ1-1, is EPEVTQTPSHQVTQMGQEVILRCVPISNHLYFYWYRQILGQKVEFLVSFYNNEISEKSEIFDDQFSVERPDGSNFTLKIRSTKLEDSAMYFCASSAQTGTARAFFGQGTRLTVV.

This clone appeared once. The chain joins TRBV6-5 to TRBJ2-7; possibly TRBD2 for D (6 bases). The CDR3 has 15 amino acids. Germline CDR1 is MNHEY and CDR2 is SVGAGI. V was cut by 6 bases and J by 3 bases, with 18 bases left in between. The CDR3 sequence is CASSRTSSGNYEQYF. The DNA of the CDR3 is TGTGCCAGCAGCCGCACTAGTAGCGGTAACTACGAGCAGTACTTC.